Each of the 20 T cell receptor beta chains below was sequenced from the same sample in a study of T cell repertoires in cytomegalovirus infection. These receptors lack a known antigen. TCRdb re-called the reads with MiXCR, one entry per CDR3 protein. There are over 250,000 distinct CDR3 sequences in the sample; around 20% occur only once, and roughly 20% lies in the top ten. Material: cultured PBMCs, obtained from culture after CMV antigen stimulation. These receptors originate from a human donor in good health (CMV status not recorded). Some clones in this sample may be carry-over from other donors' samples.

This clonotype was observed at least ten times. The CDR3 loop reads CASSEYRARKLETQYF. CDR3 bases: TGTGCCAGCAGCGAATACCGGGCAAGAAAGCTAGAGACCCAGTACTTC. V and J are TRBV11-3 and TRBJ2-5; D is unclear. Germline V gives CDR1 SGHNT, CDR2 YENEEA. The CDR3 loop spans 16 amino acids. V lost 5 bases to trimming and J lost 4 bases, with 20 bases between them. Looking up the rest from reference TRBV11-3 and TRBJ2-5 gives the full variable domain: EAGVVQSPRYKIIEKKQPVAFWCNPISGHNTLYWYLQNLGQGPELLIRYENEEAVDDSQLPKDRFSAERLKGVDSTLKIQPAELGDSAVYLCASSEYRARKLETQYFGPGTRLLVL.

This clonotype has only a few counts. This rearrangement joins TRBV4-1 to TRBJ1-5; D remains unclear. The CDR3 loop spans 15 amino acids. Between the trimmed V and J ends, which lost 5 bases and 0 bases, there was a span of 11 bases. Germline values: CDR1 MGHRA, CDR2 YSYEKL. The CDR3 reads CASSVEAVSNQPQHF. Written as DNA, the CDR3 is TGCGCCAGCAGCGTAGAGGCGGTTAGCAATCAGCCCCAGCATTTT.

This clonotype was observed a few times. The CDR3 loop reads CASLASGSIHEQYF. CDR3 DNA sequence: TGTGCCAGCCTTGCTAGCGGGAGTATACACGAGCAGTACTTC. This rearrangement joins TRBV28 to TRBJ2-7; TRBD2 matches at 10 bases. The CDR3 is made up of 14 amino acids. The J segment lost 5 bases and the V segment lost 8 bases, leaving 9 bases of the junction unmatched. Germline CDR1 reads MDHEN; CDR2 reads SYDVKM.

Comments on this clonotype: A junction boundary mismatches the germline segment, possibly from a read error. The CDR3 sequence is CASSFVRGTNTEAFF. In nucleotides, the CDR3 is TGTGCCAGCAGCTTCGTCAGGGGTACGAACACTGAAGCTTTCTTT. The V and J genes are TRBV5-3 and TRBJ1-1; possible D gene TRBD1, 6 bases. Being an ORF, TRBV5-3 has a function that is uncertain. This CDR3 spans 15 amino acids.

A few counts support this clonotype. This chain connects TRBV11-2 to TRBJ1-6, with D perhaps matching TRBD1 (6 bases). Germline CDR1 reads SGHAT; CDR2 reads FQNNGV. V gave up 6 bases and J gave up 8 bases, with 14 bases separating them. The CDR3 runs to 14 residues. CDR3 in amino acids: CASSYGTSHSPLHF. In DNA form, the CDR3 reads TGTGCCAGCAGTTACGGGACATCCCATTCACCCCTCCACTTT.

This clonotype was found a few times. This chain connects TRBV7-6 to TRBJ2-1, with D possibly matching TRBD1 (5 bases). Trimming removed 4 bases at V and 9 bases at J, with 13 bases between. Germline CDR1 SGHVS, CDR2 FNYEAQ. The CDR3 has 13 residues. The CDR3 DNA reads TGTGCCAGCAGCTACGGACATCCCAGTGAGCAGTTCTTC. Protein sequence: CASSYGHPSEQFF.

The rearrangement joins TRBV19 to TRBJ2-1; 11 bases agree with TRBD2. V lost 3 bases, J lost 7 bases, and 8 bases stayed unmatched. The CDR3 has 16 residues. Per germline, CDR1 LNHDA and CDR2 SQIVND (reference sequence). In nucleotides, the CDR3 is TGTGCCAGTAGTATTCGGCCTAGCGGGAGGTTGAATGAGCAGTTCTTC. Amino acid sequence: CASSIRPSGRLNEQFF.

In this sample, this clonotype turned up many times. The V call is TRBV7-6, the J call TRBJ2-2, with D uncertain. Looked up from germline, CDR1 is SGHVS and CDR2 is FNYEAQ. The CDR3 totals 15 residues. The V gene lost 4 bases and the J gene lost 0 bases, with 9 bases spanning the gap. CDR3 sequence: CASSYGGTNTGELFF. CDR3 sequence (DNA): TGTGCCAGCAGCTACGGCGGAACGAACACCGGGGAGCTGTTTTTT.

This clonotype was detected a few times. This rearrangement joins TRBV4-3 to TRBJ2-1; 16 bases align to TRBD2. This CDR3 contains 17 residues. Germline-derived CDR1 and CDR2 are LGHNA and YSLEER. With 0 bases clipped from V and 15 bases from J, the junction kept 11 bases outside the gene matches. The CDR3 spells CASSQDSGLAGGVNLFF. CDR3 nucleotide sequence: TGCGCCAGCAGCCAAGATTCGGGACTAGCGGGAGGGGTAAATCTGTTCTTC.

This clonotype was counted a few times. The V gene is TRBV4-1, the J gene TRBJ2-3; D not certain. The germline V gene has CDR1 MGHRA and CDR2 YSYEKL. The CDR3 runs 14 residues. Trimming stripped 5 bases from V and 3 bases from J, with 12 bases between. The CDR3 DNA follows: TGCGCCAGCAGCGCAATCCAAGCTACAGATACGCAGTATTTT. Translation: CASSAIQATDTQYF.

This chain connects TRBV10-3 to TRBJ2-7; D not certain. The V end lost 9 bases, the J end lost 5 bases, and 17 bases lay between the germline ends. CDR1 and CDR2 from the germline V gene are ENHRY and SYGVKD. The CDR3 runs 13 residues. The CDR3 DNA is TGTGCCATAGCGACACGGCCTTCGGACGAGCAGTACTTC. It codes for CAIATRPSDEQYF.

This clonotype was detected ten times or more. V and J are TRBV7-9 and TRBJ2-2; D possibly corresponds to TRBD2 (7 bases). The CDR3 is made up of 16 amino acids. The germline V and J ends were trimmed by 2 bases and 2 bases, with 12 bases remaining between them. CDR1 is SEHNR and CDR2 is FQNEAQ in the germline V gene (reference sequence). CDR3 nucleotides: TGTGCCAGCAGCTTAAGGGGGGGAATCAACACCGGGGAGCTGTTTTTT. This sequence encodes CASSLRGGINTGELFF.

The chain joins TRBV5-1 to TRBJ2-4, with a tentative D call TRBD2 (5 bases). Germline V gives CDR1 SGHRS, CDR2 YFSETQ. This CDR3 spans 14 amino acids. Trimming stripped 2 bases from V and 8 bases from J, with 14 bases between. The CDR3 bases are TGCGCCAGCAGCTTAAGGAGGTCCGTCGACATTCAGTACTTC. Its translation: CASSLRRSVDIQYF.

This clonotype was seen more than once but under ten times. The chain links TRBV7-2 to TRBJ1-1; D perhaps matches TRBD1 (5 bases). From germline, CDR1 is SGHTA and CDR2 FQGNSA. Trimming left V 5 bases short and J 6 bases short, with 16 bases between. CDR3 length: 14 residues. The CDR3 loop reads CASSGWGTRAEAFF. The DNA for the CDR3 is TGTGCCAGCAGCGGGTGGGGGACCCGGGCTGAAGCTTTCTTT.

This clonotype showed up just a few times. The chain carries TRBV12-3 or TRBV12-4 and TRBJ1-2; no reliable D call. V dropped 5 bases and J dropped 0 bases, with 4 bases sitting between them. The CDR3 is 12 amino acids. This CDR3 reads CASSEANYGYTF. In nucleotides, the CDR3 is TGTGCCAGCAGTGAAGCTAACTATGGCTACACCTTC.

This clonotype occurred many times. The chain joins TRBV6-1 to TRBJ2-7; 7 bases are a match to TRBD1. The V gene end was trimmed by 6 bases and the J gene end by 2 bases; junction bases not matched to a gene: 10. The germline V gene has CDR1 MNHNS and CDR2 SASEGT. The CDR3 contains 15 residues. The CDR3 spells CASREITGAPYEQYF. For the CDR3, the DNA is TGTGCCAGCAGAGAGATAACAGGGGCCCCCTACGAGCAGTACTTC.

The V gene is TRBV28, the J gene TRBJ2-6; no firm D call. The germline V and J ends were trimmed by 7 bases and 2 bases, with 3 bases remaining between them. Germline V gene lookup returns CDR1 MDHEN and CDR2 SYDVKM. The CDR3 has 12 residues. CDR3 nucleotide sequence: TGTGCCAGCAACACTGGGGCCAACGTCCTGACTTTC. This encodes CASNTGANVLTF.

This chain uses TRBV7-9 with TRBJ1-3; 7 bases map to TRBD1. Per the germline V gene, CDR1 is SEHNR and CDR2 is FQNEAQ (reference sequence). The CDR3 sequence is 15 residues long. Unmatched junction bases numbered 5, after V lost 4 bases and J lost 2 bases. The chain's CDR3 is CASSSKQGAGNTIYF. CDR3 nucleotide sequence: TGTGCCAGCAGCTCAAAGCAGGGGGCTGGAAACACCATATATTTT.

The table lists this clonotype with a few counts. The chain couples TRBV6-2 or TRBV6-3 to TRBJ1-1; D gene uncertain. The CDR3 contains 14 residues. Trimming took off 0 bases at V and 2 bases at J, with 7 bases between the two ends. Germline CDR1 and CDR2: MNHEY and SVGEGT. The CDR3 nucleotides read TGTGCCAGCAGTTACTCCTCGGTTAACACTGAAGCTTTCTTT. Amino acids: CASSYSSVNTEAFF.

This clonotype was seen a few times. The chain has TRBV23-1 and TRBJ2-7; D is uncertain. TRBV23-1 is reported as an ORF; its role is uncertain. The CDR3 totals 16 residues. Trimming left V 0 bases short and J 0 bases short, with 12 bases between. CDR3 in DNA: TGCGCCAGCAGTCAATCGAATTCAATCCCCTCCTACGAGCAGTACTTC. Its translation: CASSQSNSIPSYEQYF.